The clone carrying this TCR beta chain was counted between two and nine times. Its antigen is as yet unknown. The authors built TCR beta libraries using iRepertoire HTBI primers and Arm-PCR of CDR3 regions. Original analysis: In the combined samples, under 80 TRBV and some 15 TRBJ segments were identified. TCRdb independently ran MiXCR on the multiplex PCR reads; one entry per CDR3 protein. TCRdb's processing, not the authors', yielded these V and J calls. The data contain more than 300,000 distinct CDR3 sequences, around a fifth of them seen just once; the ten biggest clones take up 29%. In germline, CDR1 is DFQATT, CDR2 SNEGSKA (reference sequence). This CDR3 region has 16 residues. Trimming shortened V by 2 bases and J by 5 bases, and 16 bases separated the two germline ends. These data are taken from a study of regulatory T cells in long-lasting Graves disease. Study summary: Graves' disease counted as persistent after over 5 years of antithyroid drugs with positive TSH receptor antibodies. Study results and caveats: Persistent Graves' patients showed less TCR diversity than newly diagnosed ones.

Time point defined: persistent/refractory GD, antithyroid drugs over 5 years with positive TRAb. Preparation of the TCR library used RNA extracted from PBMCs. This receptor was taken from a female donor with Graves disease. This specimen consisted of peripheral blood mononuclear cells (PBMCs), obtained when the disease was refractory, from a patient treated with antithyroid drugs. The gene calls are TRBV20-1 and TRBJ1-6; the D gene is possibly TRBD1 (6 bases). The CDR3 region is CSARTRVGGDNSPLHF. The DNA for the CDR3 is TGCAGTGCTAGAACCCGGGTAGGGGGTGATAATTCACCCCTCCACTTT.